This entry is about one TCR beta chain. Germline loops: CDR1 MNHEY, CDR2 SMNVEV (reference sequence). CDR3 size: 16 residues. Trimming stripped 3 bases from V and 1 base from J, with 14 bases between. These data originate in a study of T cell changes during pregnancy in multiple sclerosis. TCRdb's table, derived via immunoSEQ multiplex PCR, lists solely in-frame clones and lacks some. Here the sample spans tens of thousands of clones, roughly 94% being singletons. The TCR was taken from a female donor with multiple sclerosis, enrolled in a pregnancy study. The V call is TRBV27, the J call TRBJ2-3; perhaps TRBD2 as D (5 bases). Sequences were derived from peripheral blood, sampled in the third trimester of pregnancy. In nucleotides, the CDR3 is TGTGCCAGCAGTTTGACCCACGGGGTAGGCACAGATACGCAGTATTTT. It encodes CASSLTHGVGTDTQYF.